Following are 21 T cell receptor beta chains from one sample sequenced in a study of cytomegalovirus exposure and HLA in healthy donors. 60 Vbeta and 13 Jbeta primers were used in PCR. Libraries were prepared by immunoSEQ multiplex PCR; TCRdb keeps only in-frame clonotypes and omits some of them. This sample yields around 130,000 clones, of which around 65% are seen a single time; approximately 1.5% belongs to the top ten. The sample comprised PBMCs. The receptors here all came from a man aged 18 to 29 in good health and CMV-seronegative.

The V and J genes are TRBV7-9 and TRBJ1-1; D remains ambiguous. Germline-derived CDR1 and CDR2 are SEHNR and FQNEAQ (reference sequence). This CDR3 contains 14 residues. With 6 bases removed from V and 3 bases from J, the gap between germline ends came to 14 bases. The CDR3 protein is CASRPTGMDTEAFF. Here the CDR3 DNA reads TGTGCCAGCAGACCTACGGGGATGGACACTGAAGCTTTCTTT.

In the case of this clone: The junction departs from germline at one end; a sequencing error may be responsible. This rearrangement joins TRBV18 to TRBJ2-7, with D possibly being TRBD2 (6 bases). The CDR3 is 15 amino acids. CDR1 is KGHSH, CDR2 LQKENI, per germline. The DNA of the CDR3 is TGTGCCAACTCACCAGCGGGCAGTGGGTTTTACGAGCAGTACTTC. Encoded protein: CANSPAGSGFYEQYF.

The chain couples TRBV28 to TRBJ1-1; TRBD1 might be the D (6 bases). The CDR3 totals 12 residues. Trimming shortened V by 7 bases and J by 11 bases, and 17 bases separated the two germline ends. Per the germline V gene, CDR1 is MDHEN and CDR2 is SYDVKM. CDR3 bases: TGTGCCAGCACCTTTGAGGGGGGGAGTGCTTTCTTT. The encoded protein is CASTFEGGSAFF. Combining the CDR3 with reference TRBV28 and TRBJ1-1 gives the whole variable domain DVKVTQSSRYLVKRTGEKVFLECVQDMDHENMFWYRQDPGLGLRLIYFSYDVKMKEKGDIPEGYSVSREKKERFSLILESASTNQTSMYLCASTFEGGSAFFGQGTRLTVV.

The CDR3 bases are TGTGCCTGGAATAAAGACAGGGCCAAATCACCCCTCCACTTT. It codes for CAWNKDRAKSPLHF. The chain employs TRBV30 and TRBJ1-6, with 7 bases fitting TRBD1. J lost 10 bases, V lost 4 bases, and 10 bases had no gene match. CDR1 and CDR2 from the germline V gene are GTSNPN and SVGIG (reference sequence). The CDR3 is 14 amino acids.

The V and J genes are TRBV28 and TRBJ2-5; 8 nucleotides agree with TRBD1. V gave up 6 bases and J gave up 4 bases; unmatched junction bases: 4. CDR3 length: 13 residues. Germline V gene sequence: CDR1 MDHEN, CDR2 SYDVKM. CDR3 nucleotides: TGTGCCAGCAGACAGGGGGGAGGAGAGACCCAGTACTTC. This gives the protein CASRQGGGETQYF.

V gene TRBV5-4 combines with J gene TRBJ2-3, with 7 bases fitting TRBD1. The CDR3 has 15 amino acids. V lost 4 bases and J lost 1; bases outside the gene matches: 6. CDR1 is SGHNT, CDR2 YYREEE, per germline (reference sequence). The CDR3 spells CASSAGQVRTDTQYF. CDR3 DNA sequence: TGTGCCAGCAGCGCCGGACAGGTCCGCACAGATACGCAGTATTTT. Using reference TRBV5-4 and TRBJ2-3 for the parts outside the CDR3, the full variable domain is ETGVTQSPTHLIKTRGQQVTLRCSSQSGHNTVSWYQQALGQGPQFIFQYYREEENGRGNFPPRFSGLQFPNYSSELNVNALELDDSALYLCASSAGQVRTDTQYFGPGTRLTVL.

This sequence joins TRBV28 and TRBJ1-4; TRBD1 agrees at 7 bases. CDR3 length equals 14 residues. V lost 6 bases, J lost 2 bases, and 3 bases stayed unmatched. From germline, CDR1 is MDHEN and CDR2 SYDVKM. In nucleotides, the CDR3 is TGTGCCAGCAGGGAAGGGGGCACTAATGAAAAACTGTTTTTT. Protein product: CASREGGTNEKLFF.

J is TRBJ2-3 and V is TRBV1; the D segment call TRBD2 is taken from the table without a DNA check. TRBV1 is a known pseudogene. The CDR3 length is 13 residues. CDR3 sequence (DNA): TGCACCAGCAGCCAACAGCGGACAGATACGCAGTATTTT. Translation: CTSSQQRTDTQYF.

The rearrangement joins TRBV6-5 to TRBJ2-3, with unresolved D. The CDR3 is made up of 13 amino acids. Germline V gives CDR1 MNHEY, CDR2 SVGAGI. Trimming stripped 2 bases from V and 0 bases from J, with 3 bases between. CDR3: CASSYLSTDTQYF. CDR3 nucleotides: TGTGCCAGCAGTTACCTAAGCACAGATACGCAGTATTTT.

This clone was observed a handful of times. The rearrangement links TRBV5-4 to TRBJ2-5; 8 nucleotides align to TRBD2. V was pared by 0 bases and J by 2 bases, with 6 bases of the junction left unmatched. Germline loops: CDR1 SGHNT, CDR2 YYREEE (reference sequence). This CDR3 contains 16 residues. The CDR3 DNA sequence: TGTGCCAGCAGCTTGGTTGGCTCTAGCGGGCAAGAGACCCAGTACTTC. Its protein is CASSLVGSSGQETQYF.

The gene calls are TRBV19 and TRBJ1-1; D is uncertain. CDR3 length: 11 amino acids. CDR1 LNHDA and CDR2 SQIVND come from the germline V gene (reference sequence). With 1 base removed from V and 6 bases from J, the gap between germline ends came to 3 bases. CDR3 bases: TGTGCCAGTAGTATAGCCGCTGAAGCTTTCTTT. As protein: CASSIAAEAFF.

The chain employs TRBV30 and TRBJ1-1; maybe TRBD1 (6 bases). The CDR3 extends over 15 amino acids. The V gene's germline CDR1 is GTSNPN and CDR2 SVGIG (reference sequence). Between the trimmed V and J ends, which lost 0 bases and 1 base, there was a span of 12 bases. CDR3 protein: CAWSVLGTQNTEAFF. CDR3 coding DNA: TGTGCCTGGAGTGTATTAGGGACACAGAACACTGAAGCTTTCTTT. The complete variable domain, with remaining parts taken from reference TRBV30 and TRBJ1-1, reads SQTIHQWPATLVQPVGSPLSLECTVEGTSNPNLYWYRQAAGRGLQLLFYSVGIGQISSEVPQNLSASRPQDRQFILSSKKLLLSDSGFYLCAWSVLGTQNTEAFFGQGTRLTVV.

The V gene is TRBV10-3, the J gene TRBJ1-2; TRBD1 is a possible D gene (5 bases). This CDR3 comprises 12 residues. Trimming took off 3 bases at V and 6 bases at J, with 8 bases between the two ends. The germline V gene has CDR1 ENHRY and CDR2 SYGVKD. CDR3 sequence (DNA): TGTGCCATCAGTGATAAGACAGATGGCTACACCTTC. Residues: CAISDKTDGYTF.

This clone has a single count. The chain links TRBV5-1 to TRBJ1-3; D gene ambiguous. Germline lookup yields CDR1 SGHRS and CDR2 YFSETQ. Trimming left V 2 bases short and J 0 bases short, with 9 bases between. This CDR3 region has 15 residues. CDR3 residues: CASSLERVSGNTIYF. In DNA, the CDR3 is TGCGCCAGCAGCTTAGAGCGAGTCTCTGGAAACACCATATATTTT.

Only a few counts were recorded for this clone. The chain carries TRBV10-3 and TRBJ1-2; TRBD1 matches at 9 bases. CDR1 and CDR2 from the germline V gene are ENHRY and SYGVKD. V dropped 2 bases and J dropped 4; count of bases not matched to a gene: 26. This CDR3 is 22 amino acids long. CDR3 residues: CAISEGDGLVMFRDRVFYGYTF. CDR3 nucleotides: TGTGCCATCAGTGAGGGGGACGGCTTAGTTATGTTTAGGGACAGGGTGTTCTATGGCTACACCTTC.

This rearrangement joins TRBV30 to TRBJ2-7; tentatively, D is TRBD2 (5 bases). Germline CDR1 reads GTSNPN; CDR2 reads SVGIG (reference sequence). Trimming removed 1 base from V and 9 bases from J, with 16 bases in between. The CDR3 length is 13 residues. The CDR3 bases are TGTGCCTGGAGTGGGTCCGGACTGTATGGGCAGTACTTC. Translated: CAWSGSGLYGQYF.

This chain connects TRBV28 to TRBJ2-7, with D tentatively TRBD1 (6 bases). Germline V CDR1 and CDR2: MDHEN, SYDVKM. Trimming took 7 bases from V and 0 from J, leaving 16 bases between them. The CDR3 has 15 amino acids. The CDR3 nucleotides read TGTGCCAGCACTCCCTGGACAGAGAGCTCCTACGAGCAGTACTTC. Its translation is CASTPWTESSYEQYF.

The gene calls are TRBV11-2 and TRBJ2-7, with D perhaps TRBD1 (5 bases). From germline, CDR1 is SGHAT and CDR2 FQNNGV. The CDR3 is 15 amino acids. Trimming pared 3 bases from V and 7 bases from J, leaving 19 bases between. In nucleotides, the CDR3 is TGTGCCAGCAGCTTGAATGAGGCCAGGGTGAGAGAGCAGTACTTC. The encoded protein is CASSLNEARVREQYF.

The V call is TRBV7-2, the J call TRBJ2-7; D is unresolved. The CDR3 has 15 residues. Per germline, CDR1 SGHTA and CDR2 FQGNSA. Trimming cost V 0 bases and J 0 bases, with 9 bases left between them. CDR3 sequence reads: CASSLASTSSYEQYF. The DNA for the CDR3 is TGTGCCAGCAGCTTAGCCAGTACAAGCTCCTACGAGCAGTACTTC.

The DNA for the CDR3 is TGTGCCATCGGGAGTCTAAGCGTCGAGCAGTTCTTC. Its translation is CAIGSLSVEQFF. The gene calls are TRBV10-3 and TRBJ2-1; the D gene is possibly TRBD2 (5 bases). CDR1 and CDR2 (germline): ENHRY, SYGVKD. This CDR3 comprises 12 residues. V lost 8 bases and J lost 10, with 15 bases in between.

The chain is built from TRBV30 and TRBJ2-5; D might be TRBD1 (6 bases). The CDR3 loop spans 14 amino acids. V was clipped by 5 bases and J by 1 base, with 14 bases between them. CDR1 is GTSNPN and CDR2 is SVGIG in the germline V gene (reference sequence). CDR3 coding DNA: TGTGCCTGGGGGGGCGGTGGGATCCAAGAGACCCAGTACTTC. It is translated as CAWGGGGIQETQYF.